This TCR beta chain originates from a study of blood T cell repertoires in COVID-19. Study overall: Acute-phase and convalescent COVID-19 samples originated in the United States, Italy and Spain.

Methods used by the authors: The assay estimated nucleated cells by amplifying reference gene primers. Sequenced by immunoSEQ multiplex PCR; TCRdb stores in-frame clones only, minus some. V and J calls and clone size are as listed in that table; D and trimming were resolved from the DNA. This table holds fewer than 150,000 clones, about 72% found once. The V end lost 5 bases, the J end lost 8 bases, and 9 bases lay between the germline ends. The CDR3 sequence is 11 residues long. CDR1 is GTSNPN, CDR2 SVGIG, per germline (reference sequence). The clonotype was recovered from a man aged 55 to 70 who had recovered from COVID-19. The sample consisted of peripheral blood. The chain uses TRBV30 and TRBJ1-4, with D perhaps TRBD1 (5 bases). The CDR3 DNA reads TGTGCCTGGGCAGCAGGGGAAAAACTGTTTTTT. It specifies CAWAAGEKLFF.